This T cell receptor (beta chain) was recovered during a study of control samples from healthy donors and cancer patients. This CDR3 is built from 14 residues. V was clipped by 11 bases and J by 4 bases, with 19 bases between them. CDR1 is SGHTA, CDR2 FQGNSA, per germline. Clones were read by immunoSEQ multiplex PCR, and TCRdb kept only the in-frame ones, dropping some. The sample lists 95,000 to 150,000 clones; roughly 92% were seen once. This sequence was found in a woman between 18 and 29 years old in good health. V is TRBV7-2 and J is TRBJ2-3, with D perhaps matching TRBD1 or TRBD2 (5 bases each). The sequenced sample was blood. CDR3 sequence reads: CASKIGGSADTQYF. CDR3 coding DNA: TGTGCCTCAAAAATTGGGGGTAGTGCAGATACGCAGTATTTT.